This T cell receptor beta chain was sequenced during a study of shared clonotypes between healthy human individuals. Notes on this clone: What it binds is not known.

This CDR3 region has 14 residues. CDR1 is SGHVS, CDR2 FNYEAQ, per germline. V lost 5 bases and J lost 3, with 11 bases in between. About 30,000 T cell genomes (approximately 0.2 ug DNA) went into each sorted-subset replicate. TCRdb's copy holds only in-frame clones and misses some; the assay was immunoSEQ multiplex PCR. The sample includes approximately 2,000,000 clones, 80% to 95% of them seen just once. Naive CD8 populations comprised CD45RO-negative cells positively selected for CCR7, excluding terminally differentiated effector memory CD45RA+ cells. Notes on the study in general: Among donors, clonotype sharing was expected to be affected by sequencing depth.

The chain is built from TRBV7-6 and TRBJ2-1; D is undetermined. The receptor was isolated from a man in his late teens or twenties in good health. Some clones in this sample may be carry-over from other donors' samples. Material: naive CD8+ T cells from PBMCs. The CDR3 DNA reads as TGTGCCAGCAGCCCTGGGTCAGGCTACAATGAGCAGTTCTTC. This codes for CASSPGSGYNEQFF.